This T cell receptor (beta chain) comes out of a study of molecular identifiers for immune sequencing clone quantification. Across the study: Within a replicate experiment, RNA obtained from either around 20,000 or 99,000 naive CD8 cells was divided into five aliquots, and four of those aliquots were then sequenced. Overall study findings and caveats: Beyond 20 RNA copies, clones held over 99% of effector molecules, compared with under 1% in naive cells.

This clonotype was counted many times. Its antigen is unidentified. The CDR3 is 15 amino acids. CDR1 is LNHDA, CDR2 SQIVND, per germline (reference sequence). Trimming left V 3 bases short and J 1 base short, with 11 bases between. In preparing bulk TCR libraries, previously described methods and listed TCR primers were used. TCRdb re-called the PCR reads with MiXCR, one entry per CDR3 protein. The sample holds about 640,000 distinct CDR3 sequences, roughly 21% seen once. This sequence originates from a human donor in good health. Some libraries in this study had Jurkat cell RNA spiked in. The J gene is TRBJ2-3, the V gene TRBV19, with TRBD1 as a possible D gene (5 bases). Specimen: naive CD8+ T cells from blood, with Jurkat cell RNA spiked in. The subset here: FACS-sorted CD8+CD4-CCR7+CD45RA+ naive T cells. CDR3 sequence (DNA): TGTGCCAGTAGTATTGGCGCGACAGGCACAGATACGCAGTATTTT. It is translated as CASSIGATGTDTQYF.